Described below is a single T cell receptor (beta chain) sequence and its context. What it binds is not known. The data were obtained in a study of T cell responses to AZD1222 COVID-19 vaccine. General study findings and limits: Repertoire samples came only from after the peak T cell response. In the spike-specific TCR repertoire, nearly half reportedly target unmutated variant regions. At 160-218 and 743-854, vaccine-associated CD4 TCRs were dominant, and they spanned spike.

This table comes from immunoSEQ multiplex PCR, and its TCRdb copy is limited to in-frame clones, with some not included. The table shows fewer than 120,000 clones, with around 93% occurring only once. Trimming cost V 2 bases and J 2 bases; bases outside gene matches: 3. The CDR3 consists of 16 residues. The germline gives CDR1 LGHDT, CDR2 YNNKEL (reference sequence). The origin of this receptor is an adult who received the AZD1222 COVID-19 vaccine. The chain employs TRBV3-1 (or the pseudogene TRBV3-2) and TRBJ2-1, with 10 bases fitting TRBD2. Source: peripheral blood, taken 28 days after the second AZD1222 dose. CDR3 sequence reads: CASSQPSGGAYNEQFF. In DNA form, the CDR3 reads TGTGCCAGCAGCCAACCCAGCGGGGGGGCCTACAATGAGCAGTTCTTC.